This T cell receptor (beta chain) was sequenced in a study of cytomegalovirus exposure and HLA in healthy donors. Study results and limitations: TCR beta sequences reportedly predicted most subjects' HLA-A and HLA-B alleles accurately. Several of the most significant clusters appeared, in a later analysis, to be linked to common viral pathogens. In a later analysis, a missense DCLRE1C variant was linked to TCR beta V- and J-gene trimming.

This clone was observed a handful of times. Its antigen is undetermined. The PCR was carried out with 60 Vbeta primers and 13 Jbeta primers. Sequencing used immunoSEQ multiplex PCR; TCRdb keeps in-frame clones, though not all of them. The sample holds around 120,000 clones, roughly 80% seen once. The source is a woman aged 40 to 50 in good health and CMV-seropositive. Sequenced input: PBMCs.

CDR3 protein: CASSALSGGGGYEQYF. The DNA for the CDR3 is TGTGCCAGCAGCGCCCTCAGTGGGGGTGGGGGGTACGAGCAGTACTTC. This chain uses TRBV11-2 with TRBJ2-7, with D possibly being TRBD2 (6 bases). The CDR3 covers 16 residues. Between the trimmed V and J ends, which lost 5 bases and 4 bases, there was a span of 21 bases. Germline assignment: CDR1 SGHAT and CDR2 FQNNGV.